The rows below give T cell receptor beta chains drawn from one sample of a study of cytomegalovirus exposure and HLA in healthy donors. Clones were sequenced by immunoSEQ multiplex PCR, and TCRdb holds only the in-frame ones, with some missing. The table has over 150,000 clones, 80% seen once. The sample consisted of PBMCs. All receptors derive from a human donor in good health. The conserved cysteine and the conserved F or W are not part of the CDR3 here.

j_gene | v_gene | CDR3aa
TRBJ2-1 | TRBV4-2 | ASSPYGGAYNEQF
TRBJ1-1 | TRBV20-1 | SASRYPEAF
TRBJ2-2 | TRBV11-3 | ASSAPTGTGELF
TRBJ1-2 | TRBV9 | ASTPLEGGGVSGYT
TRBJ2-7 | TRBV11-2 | ASSLTDREGQY
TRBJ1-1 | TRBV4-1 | ASSHSGQTAEAF
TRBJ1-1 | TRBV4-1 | ASTLSGTANTEAF
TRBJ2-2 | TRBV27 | ASSLFTSYPPVELF
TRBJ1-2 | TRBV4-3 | ASSQVHPFEYGYT
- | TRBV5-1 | ASSSGTGDEQY
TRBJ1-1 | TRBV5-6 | ASSLLNTEAF